This T cell receptor (beta chain) was captured in a study of blood T cell repertoires in COVID-19. About the study: Sites in the United States, Italy and Spain provided acute and convalescent COVID-19 samples. T cells, B-cell-depleted T cells, or PBMCs provided the cDNA or gDNA that served as material.

Original data processing: Reference gene primer amplification in the assay estimated nucleated cell counts. Libraries were prepared by immunoSEQ multiplex PCR; TCRdb keeps only in-frame clonotypes and omits some of them. The V and J calls and the clone size are those of that table, but D and trimming were determined from the DNA. This sample has around 47,000 clones; 70% to 90% occur once, and the top ten carry about 10%. This TCR was recovered from a man between 45 and 60 years old with active COVID-19. The sequenced sample consisted of peripheral blood.

Here the CDR3 DNA reads TGTGCCACCCAACGGGGAGCGGGAGGGCCGAATGAGCAGTTCTTC. It yields the protein CATQRGAGGPNEQFF. The chain links TRBV10-3 to TRBJ2-1; 10 nucleotides agree with TRBD2. With 10 bases clipped from V and 7 bases from J, the junction kept 13 bases outside the gene matches. The CDR3 extends over 15 amino acids. The germline V gene encodes CDR1 ENHRY and CDR2 SYGVKD.